The T cell receptor (beta chain) described here comes from a study of response to subunit inactivated influenza vaccine. The study, taken as a whole, reports: After each seasonal influenza vaccination, few new T cells are recruited, the authors suggested.

MiXCR, run by TCRdb on the RT-PCR reads, gives a single entry per CDR3 protein. The sample lists about 650,000 distinct CDR3 sequences, approximately 14% occurring once. V lost 4 bases and J lost 2, with 15 bases in between. The CDR3 is 16 residues long. CDR1 is SGDLS, CDR2 YYNGEE, per germline. With regard to this clonotype: Its specificity is not known.

The TCR was taken from a man aged 45-65 years who received an inactivated influenza vaccine. The chain links TRBV9 to TRBJ2-2; D remains unclear. The sequenced sample was PBMCs from blood, obtained 12 days after vaccination. CDR3 sequence (DNA): TGTGCCAGCAGCCAGCCTCGTAGATCTAACACCGGGGAGCTGTTTTTT. Translation: CASSQPRRSNTGELFF.